These T cell receptor beta chains were read from a single sample in a study of blood T cell repertoires in COVID-19. The assay was immunoSEQ multiplex PCR, and TCRdb's table has in-frame clones only and misses some. This sample yields over 45,000 clones, of which roughly nine tenths are seen a single time; around 7% belongs to the top ten. The sequencing input was peripheral blood. These receptors were collected from a woman aged 60 to 75 with active or convalescent COVID-19. CDR3s include the opening cysteine and the closing phenylalanine or tryptophan.

v_call: TRBV24-1
j_call: TRBJ2-1
cdr3_aa: CATGQQGNGGEQFF

v_call: TRBV28
j_call: TRBJ1-2
cdr3_aa: CASSLQGGPVGYTF

v_call: TRBV5-1
j_call: TRBJ1-4
cdr3_aa: CASSFRGENEKLFF

v_call: TRBV3-1/TRBV3-2
j_call: TRBJ1-4
cdr3_aa: CASSQEISGKLFF

v_call: TRBV10-2
j_call: TRBJ1-2
cdr3_aa: CASSETRTGENGYTF

v_call: TRBV28
j_call: TRBJ1-1
cdr3_aa: CASSSALGAPNTEAFF

v_call: TRBV9
j_call: TRBJ2-5
cdr3_aa: CASSVAGGRGQETQYF

v_call: TRBV9
j_call: TRBJ2-1
cdr3_aa: CASSVAGYNEQFF

v_call: TRBV7-8
j_call: TRBJ1-5
cdr3_aa: CASTGRGSSQPQHF

v_call: TRBV18
j_call: TRBJ2-1
cdr3_aa: CASSPPSGSYNEQFF

v_call: TRBV2
j_call: TRBJ1-6
cdr3_aa: CASSENRGNSPLHF

v_call: TRBV6-5
j_call: TRBJ2-4
cdr3_aa: CATREIVAKNIQYF

v_call: TRBV28
j_call: TRBJ2-5
cdr3_aa: CASRRTRKETQYF

v_call: TRBV4-1
j_call: TRBJ2-1
cdr3_aa: CASSQLLITDNEQFF

v_call: TRBV7-9
j_call: TRBJ1-2
cdr3_aa: CASSPPGQVGGYTF

v_call: TRBV27
j_call: TRBJ2-7
cdr3_aa: CASSSETGTSGYEQYF

v_call: TRBV28
j_call: TRBJ1-4
cdr3_aa: CASSFRLSRGEEKLFF

v_call: TRBV7-2
j_call: TRBJ1-5
cdr3_aa: CASSLLGRGSNQPQHF

v_call: TRBV11-2
j_call: TRBJ2-2
cdr3_aa: CASSLDRSPIRPGELFF

v_call: TRBV4-3
j_call: TRBJ2-3
cdr3_aa: CASSQDLNSGRTDTQYF

v_call: TRBV2
j_call: TRBJ2-1
cdr3_aa: CASRGGSGSEQFF

v_call: TRBV7-2
j_call: TRBJ1-2
cdr3_aa: CASRRPGGDYGYTF

v_call: TRBV7-2
j_call: TRBJ2-5
cdr3_aa: CASSLQGAETQYF

v_call: TRBV28
j_call: TRBJ2-7
cdr3_aa: CASRGNLAGGPYEQYF

v_call: TRBV28
j_call: TRBJ2-3
cdr3_aa: CASSFPPRDADTQYF

v_call: TRBV10-3
j_call: TRBJ1-5
cdr3_aa: CAISGNRGQPQHF